This T cell receptor (beta chain) stems from a study of T cell repertoires in cytomegalovirus infection. About the research overall: Indications of both CMV infection and matching HLA type were provided by public TCR beta signatures.

The CDR3 has 14 amino acids. Germline CDR1 and CDR2: KGHSH and LQKENI. Trimming cost V 2 bases and J 4 bases, with 6 bases left between them. Regarding the study as a whole: The study found HLA-C-restricted CMV-specific TCR beta clonotypes dominating the ex vivo response.

MiXCR, run by TCRdb on the reads, gives a single entry per CDR3 protein. The table shows some 150,000 distinct CDR3 sequences, with about 6.5% occurring only once. There are a few counts of this clonotype. Its specificity is unknown. The sequence came from a human donor in good health (CMV status not recorded). Some clones in this sample may be carry-over from other donors' samples. The genes are TRBV18 and TRBJ1-6, with TRBD1 as a possible D gene (5 bases). Source material: PBMCs. The CDR3 here is CASSPGAYNSPLHF. The CDR3 DNA reads TGTGCCAGCTCACCAGGGGCTTATAATTCACCCCTCCACTTT.